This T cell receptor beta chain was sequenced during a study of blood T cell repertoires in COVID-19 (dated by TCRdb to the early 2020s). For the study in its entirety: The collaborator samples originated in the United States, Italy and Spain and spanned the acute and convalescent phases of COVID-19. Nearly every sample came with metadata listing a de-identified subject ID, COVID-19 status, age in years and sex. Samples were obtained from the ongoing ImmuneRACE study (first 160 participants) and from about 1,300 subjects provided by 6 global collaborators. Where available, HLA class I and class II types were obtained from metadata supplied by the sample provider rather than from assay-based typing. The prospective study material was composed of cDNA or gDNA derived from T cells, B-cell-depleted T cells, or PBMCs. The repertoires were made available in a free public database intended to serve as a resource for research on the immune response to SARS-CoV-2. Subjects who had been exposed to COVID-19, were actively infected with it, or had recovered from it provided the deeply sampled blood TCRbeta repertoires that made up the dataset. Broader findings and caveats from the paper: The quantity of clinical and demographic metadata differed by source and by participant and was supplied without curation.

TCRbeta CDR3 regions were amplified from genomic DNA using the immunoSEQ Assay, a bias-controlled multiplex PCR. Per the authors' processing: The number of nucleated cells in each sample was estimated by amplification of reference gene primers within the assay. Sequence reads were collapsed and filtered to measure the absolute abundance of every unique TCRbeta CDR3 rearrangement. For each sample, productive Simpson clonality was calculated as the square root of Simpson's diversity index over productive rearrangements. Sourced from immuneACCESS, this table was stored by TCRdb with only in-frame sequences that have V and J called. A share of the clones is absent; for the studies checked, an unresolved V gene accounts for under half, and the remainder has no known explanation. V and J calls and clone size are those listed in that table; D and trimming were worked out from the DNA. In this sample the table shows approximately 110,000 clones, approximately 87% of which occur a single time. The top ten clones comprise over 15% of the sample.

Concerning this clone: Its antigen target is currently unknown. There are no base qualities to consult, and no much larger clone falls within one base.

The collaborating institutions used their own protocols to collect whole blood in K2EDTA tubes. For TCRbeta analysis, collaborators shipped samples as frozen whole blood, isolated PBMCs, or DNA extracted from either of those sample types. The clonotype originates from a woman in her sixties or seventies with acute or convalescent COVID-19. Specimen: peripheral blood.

The nucleotide sequence is TGTGCCAGCCGAAAGCCGGGTTTCTATGGCTACACCTTC. Its protein reads: CASRKPGFYGYTF. The chain was built from TRBV6-6 and TRBJ1-2, with the identity of the D gene unclear. CDR1 and CDR2 are drawn from the germline V gene (reference sequence): MNHNY, SVGAGI. Cut back by 8 bases and 4 bases, the V and J ends lie 14 bases apart. From the cysteine up to the phenylalanine, the CDR3 has a length of 13 residues. Of the read, only the CDR3 DNA is kept; its 39 bases are in frame from base 1.